This note documents a single T cell receptor beta chain sequence. Its cognate antigen is unknown. A much larger clone differs by one base, so this may be a read error. The V gene's germline CDR1 is SGHRS and CDR2 YFSETQ. This CDR3 has 14 residues. Trimming took 4 bases from V and 8 from J, leaving 16 bases between them. The sample belongs to a study of T cells in Graves' hyperthyroidism and ophthalmopathy. About the research overall: Prior to any treatment, at the point of initial diagnosis, peripheral blood was collected.

Clinical symptoms, serum thyroxine and TRAb, thyroid ultrasound and orbital computed tomography together formed the diagnostic basis. General observations from the study: In the blood, most expanded thyroid clonotypes above 0.001 appeared as well. Ophthalmopathy was predicted by the model a median of approximately 6.6 months ahead of onset.

TCR beta CDR3 region amplification was performed from RNA transcripts. The HTBI set primed first-round TCR CDR3 RT-PCR. From the multiplex PCR reads, TCRdb called clonotypes with MiXCR, one entry per CDR3 protein. The top ten hold around 3.4% of the sample, which has 350,000 to 400,000 distinct CDR3 sequences, about a fifth seen once. This chain connects TRBV5-1 to TRBJ2-4; D is tentatively TRBD1 or TRBD2 (5 bases each). Sample: blood. The receptor comes from a woman aged 18-29 years with Graves' hyperthyroidism. The CDR3 DNA reads TGCGCCAGCAGCCCGGGACCTTCTTCGTACATTCAGTACTTC. Translating it yields CASSPGPSSYIQYF.